This T cell receptor beta chain emerged from a study of shared clonotypes between healthy human individuals. Study-level background: CD8 memory received one plate per donor, CD8 naive two, CD4 memory three and CD4 naive three. Whole-study findings and limits: Relative to their counterparts shared across all four donors, non-shared clonotypes exhibited diminished generation probabilities. Only blood was sampled; tissue repertoires likely differ.

This clone has just one count. Its antigen remains unknown. With 7 bases removed from V and 1 base from J, the gap between germline ends came to 8 bases. This CDR3 has 12 residues. The germline CDR1 and CDR2 sequences are SNHLY and FYNNEI. Deep-level running was used for the assay. The data were produced by immunoSEQ multiplex PCR, yet TCRdb's version contains in-frame clones alone and is incomplete. Of approximately 2.5 million clones detected, 93% appear once; the ten largest clones hold approximately 0.36%. Sequenced sample: naive CD4+ T cells from PBMCs. Subset in this sample: CD45RA+ positively selected. The origin of this receptor is a man aged 18 to 29 in good health. Some clones in this sample may be carry-over from other donors' samples. This chain links TRBV2 with TRBJ2-7; no definite D call. For the CDR3, the DNA is TGTGCCAGCATGGGCGATTCCTACGAGCAGTACTTC. Its translation is CASMGDSYEQYF.